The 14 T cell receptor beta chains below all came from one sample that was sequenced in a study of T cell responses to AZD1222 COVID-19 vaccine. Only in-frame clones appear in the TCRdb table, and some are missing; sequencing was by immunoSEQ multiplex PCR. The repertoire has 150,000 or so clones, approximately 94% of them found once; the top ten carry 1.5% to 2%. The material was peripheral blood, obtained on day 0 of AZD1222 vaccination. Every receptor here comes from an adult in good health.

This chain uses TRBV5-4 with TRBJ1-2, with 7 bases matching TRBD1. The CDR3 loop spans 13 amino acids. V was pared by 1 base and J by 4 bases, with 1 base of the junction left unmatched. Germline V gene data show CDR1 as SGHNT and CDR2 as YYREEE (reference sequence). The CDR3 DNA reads TGTGCCAGCAGCTTGCAGGGGGTCTATGGCTACACCTTC. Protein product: CASSLQGVYGYTF.

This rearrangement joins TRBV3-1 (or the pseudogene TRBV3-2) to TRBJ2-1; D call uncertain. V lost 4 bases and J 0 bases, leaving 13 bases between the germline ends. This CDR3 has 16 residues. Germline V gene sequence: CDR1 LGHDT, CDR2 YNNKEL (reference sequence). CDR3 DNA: TGTGCCAGCAGCCCCCGGTTAGGGAACTCCTACAATGAGCAGTTCTTC. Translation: CASSPRLGNSYNEQFF.

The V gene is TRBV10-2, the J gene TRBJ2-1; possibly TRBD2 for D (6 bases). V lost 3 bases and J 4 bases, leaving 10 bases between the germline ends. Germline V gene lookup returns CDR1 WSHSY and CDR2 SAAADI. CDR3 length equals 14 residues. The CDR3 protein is CASSEMAGYNEQFF. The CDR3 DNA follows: TGCGCCAGCAGTGAAATGGCGGGGTACAATGAGCAGTTCTTC.

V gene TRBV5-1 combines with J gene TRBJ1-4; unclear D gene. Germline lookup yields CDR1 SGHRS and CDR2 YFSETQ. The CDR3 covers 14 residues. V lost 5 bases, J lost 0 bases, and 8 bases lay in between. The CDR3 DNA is TGCGCCAGCAGAATAGGTGCAACTAATGAAAAACTGTTTTTT. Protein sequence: CASRIGATNEKLFF. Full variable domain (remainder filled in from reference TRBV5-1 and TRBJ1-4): KAGVTQTPRYLIKTRGQQVTLSCSPISGHRSVSWYQQTPGQGLQFLFEYFSETQRNKGNFPGRFSGRQFSNSRSEMNVSTLELGDSALYLCASRIGATNEKLFFGSGTQLSVL.

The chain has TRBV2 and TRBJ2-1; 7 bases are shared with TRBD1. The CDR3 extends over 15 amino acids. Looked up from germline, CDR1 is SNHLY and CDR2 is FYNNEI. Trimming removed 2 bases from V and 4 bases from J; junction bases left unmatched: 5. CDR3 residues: CASSENRGIYNEQFF. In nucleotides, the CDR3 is TGTGCCAGCAGTGAAAACAGGGGCATATACAATGAGCAGTTCTTC.

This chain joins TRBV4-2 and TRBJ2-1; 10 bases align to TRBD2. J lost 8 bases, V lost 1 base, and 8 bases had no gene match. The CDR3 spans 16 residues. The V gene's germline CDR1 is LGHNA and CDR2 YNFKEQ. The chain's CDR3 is CASSQGYSGGIYEQFF. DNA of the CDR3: TGTGCCAGCAGCCAAGGGTATAGCGGGGGGATCTATGAGCAGTTCTTC.

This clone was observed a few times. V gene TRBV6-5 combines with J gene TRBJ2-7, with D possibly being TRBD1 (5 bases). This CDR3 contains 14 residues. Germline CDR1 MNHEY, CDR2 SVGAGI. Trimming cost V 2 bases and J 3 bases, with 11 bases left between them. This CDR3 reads CASSYGAESYEQYF. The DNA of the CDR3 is TGTGCCAGCAGTTACGGGGCAGAGAGCTACGAGCAGTACTTC.

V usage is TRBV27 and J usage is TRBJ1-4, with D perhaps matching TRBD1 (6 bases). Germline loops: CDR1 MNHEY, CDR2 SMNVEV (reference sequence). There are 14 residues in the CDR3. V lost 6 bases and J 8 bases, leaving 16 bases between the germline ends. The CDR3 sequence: CASRPTGLREKLFF. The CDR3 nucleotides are TGTGCCAGCAGGCCAACAGGGTTACGGGAAAAACTGTTTTTT. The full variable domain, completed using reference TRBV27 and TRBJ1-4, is EAQVTQNPRYLITVTGKKLTVTCSQNMNHEYMSWYRQDPGLGLRQIYYSMNVEVTDKGDVPEGYKVSRKEKRNFPLILESPSPNQTSLYFCASRPTGLREKLFFGSGTQLSVL.

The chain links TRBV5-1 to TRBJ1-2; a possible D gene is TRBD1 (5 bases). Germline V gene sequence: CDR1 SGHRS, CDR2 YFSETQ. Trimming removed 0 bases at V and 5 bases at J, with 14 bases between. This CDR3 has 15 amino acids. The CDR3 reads CASSLDRGTSYGYTF. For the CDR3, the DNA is TGCGCCAGCAGCTTGGATCGGGGGACCTCATATGGCTACACCTTC.

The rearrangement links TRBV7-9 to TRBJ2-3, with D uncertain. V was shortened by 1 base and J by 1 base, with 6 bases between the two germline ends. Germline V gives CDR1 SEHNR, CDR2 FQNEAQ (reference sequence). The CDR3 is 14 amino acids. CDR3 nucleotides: TGTGCCAGCAGCTTAGGAATTGGCACAGATACGCAGTATTTT. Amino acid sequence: CASSLGIGTDTQYF.

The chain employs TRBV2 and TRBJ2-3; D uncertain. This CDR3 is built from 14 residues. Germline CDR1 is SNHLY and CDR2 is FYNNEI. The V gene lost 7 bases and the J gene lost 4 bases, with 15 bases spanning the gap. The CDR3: CASTKGLGADTQYF. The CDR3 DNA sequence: TGTGCCAGCACCAAGGGCCTGGGTGCAGATACGCAGTATTTT.

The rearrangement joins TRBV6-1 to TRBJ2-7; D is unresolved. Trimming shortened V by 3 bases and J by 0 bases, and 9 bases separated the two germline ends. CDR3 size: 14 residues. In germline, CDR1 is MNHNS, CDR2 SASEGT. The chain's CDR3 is CASSEGPTSYEQYF. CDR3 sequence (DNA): TGTGCCAGCAGTGAGGGCCCAACCTCCTACGAGCAGTACTTC.

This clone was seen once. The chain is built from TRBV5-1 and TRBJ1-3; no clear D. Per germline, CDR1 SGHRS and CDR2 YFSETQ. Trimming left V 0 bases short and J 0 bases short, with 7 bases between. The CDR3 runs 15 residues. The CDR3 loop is CASSLEGGSGNTIYF. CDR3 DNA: TGCGCCAGCAGCTTGGAGGGTGGCTCTGGAAACACCATATATTTT.

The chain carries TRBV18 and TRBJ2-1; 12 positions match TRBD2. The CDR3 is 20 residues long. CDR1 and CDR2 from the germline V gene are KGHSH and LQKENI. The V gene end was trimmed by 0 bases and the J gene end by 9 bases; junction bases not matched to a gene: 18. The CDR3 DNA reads TGTGCCAGCTCACCACCTTTACTCACCATCACTAGCGGGAGGATTGGTGAGCAGTTCTTC. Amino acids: CASSPPLLTITSGRIGEQFF.